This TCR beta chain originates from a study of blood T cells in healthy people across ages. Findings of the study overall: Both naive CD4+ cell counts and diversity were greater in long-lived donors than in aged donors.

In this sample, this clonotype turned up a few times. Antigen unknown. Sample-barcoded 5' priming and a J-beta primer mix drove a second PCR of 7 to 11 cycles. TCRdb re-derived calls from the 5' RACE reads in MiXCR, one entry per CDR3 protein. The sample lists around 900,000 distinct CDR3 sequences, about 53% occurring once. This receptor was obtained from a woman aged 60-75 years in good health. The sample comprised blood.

This chain's CDR3 is CASSSIRTNYGYTF. Here the CDR3 DNA reads TGTGCCAGCAGTAGTATTCGAACTAACTATGGCTACACCTTC. The genes are TRBV12-3 or TRBV12-4 and TRBJ1-2; D is unresolved. CDR3 length: 14 amino acids. V was trimmed by 5 bases and J by 0 bases, leaving 10 bases between them.